This TCR beta chain was captured by sequencing in a study of cytomegalovirus exposure and HLA in healthy donors. Notes on the study in general: Rare sequences made up most TCRs, while some public TCRs were found in many donors. In vitro data verified a few CMV-associated chains as specific for CMV antigens.

Measured with immunoSEQ multiplex PCR; TCRdb has only the in-frame clones, and not every one. The sample gives 100,000 to 150,000 clones, around 94% of which show up once; less than 1.5% is in the top ten. From the 120-subject validation cohort, which was separate from the roughly 680-subject first cohort, the donors were drawn. Concerning this clone: Its antigen is unknown.

This sequence was found in a woman aged 18-29 years in good health and CMV-seronegative. The sequenced sample was PBMCs.

CDR3 coding DNA: TGCGCCAGCAGCTTGGAATGGGGAGGTGGCACTGAAGCTTTCTTT. Encoded protein: CASSLEWGGGTEAFF. The chain is built from TRBV5-1 and TRBJ1-1; no clear D. Germline V gene lookup returns CDR1 SGHRS and CDR2 YFSETQ. The CDR3 is made up of 15 amino acids. The V gene lost 0 bases and the J gene lost 4 bases, with 13 bases spanning the gap.